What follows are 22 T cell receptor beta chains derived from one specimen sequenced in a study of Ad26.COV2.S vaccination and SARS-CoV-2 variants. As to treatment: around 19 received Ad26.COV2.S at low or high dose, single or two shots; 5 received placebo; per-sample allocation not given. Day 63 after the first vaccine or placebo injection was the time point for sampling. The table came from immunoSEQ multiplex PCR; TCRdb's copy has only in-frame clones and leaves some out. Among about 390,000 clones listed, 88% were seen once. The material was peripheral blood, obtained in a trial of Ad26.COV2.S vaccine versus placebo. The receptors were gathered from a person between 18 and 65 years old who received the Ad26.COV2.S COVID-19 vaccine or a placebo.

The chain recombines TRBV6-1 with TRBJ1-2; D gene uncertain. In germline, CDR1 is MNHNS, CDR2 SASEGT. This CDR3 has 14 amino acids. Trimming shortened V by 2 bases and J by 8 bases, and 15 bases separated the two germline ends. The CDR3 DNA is TGTGCCAGCAGTGAAACCGGACGGTCGATAGGCTACACCTTC. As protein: CASSETGRSIGYTF.

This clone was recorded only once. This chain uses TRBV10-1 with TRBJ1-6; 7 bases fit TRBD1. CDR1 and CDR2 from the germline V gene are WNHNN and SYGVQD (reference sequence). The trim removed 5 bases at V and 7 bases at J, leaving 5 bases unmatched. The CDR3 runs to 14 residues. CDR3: CASSPGTENSPLHF. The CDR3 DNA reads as TGCGCCAGCAGTCCCGGGACAGAAAATTCACCCCTCCACTTT.

In DNA form, the CDR3 reads TGTGCCAGCAGTAAAGGAGAGGGGTTGGCCCAGTACTTC. This encodes CASSKGEGLAQYF. V gene TRBV6-4 combines with J gene TRBJ2-5, with D perhaps being TRBD1 or TRBD2 (5 bases each). Germline CDR1 MRHNA, CDR2 SNTAGT. The V end was cut by 5 bases, the J end by 9 bases, with 16 bases between. CDR3 length equals 13 residues.

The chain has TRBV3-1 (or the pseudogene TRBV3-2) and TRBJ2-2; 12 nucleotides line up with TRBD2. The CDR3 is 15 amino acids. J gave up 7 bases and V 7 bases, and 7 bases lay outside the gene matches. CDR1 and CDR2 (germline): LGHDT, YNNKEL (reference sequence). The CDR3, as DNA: TGTGCCAGCAACCTAGCGGGGGGGCCTTTCGGGGAGCTGTTTTTT. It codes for CASNLAGGPFGELFF.

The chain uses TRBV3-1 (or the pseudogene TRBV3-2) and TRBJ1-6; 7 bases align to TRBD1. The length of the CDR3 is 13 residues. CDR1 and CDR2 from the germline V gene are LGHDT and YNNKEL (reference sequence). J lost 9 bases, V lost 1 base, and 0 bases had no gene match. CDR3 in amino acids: CASSQGQGSPLHF. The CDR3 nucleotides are TGTGCCAGCAGCCAAGGACAGGGTTCACCCCTCCACTTT.

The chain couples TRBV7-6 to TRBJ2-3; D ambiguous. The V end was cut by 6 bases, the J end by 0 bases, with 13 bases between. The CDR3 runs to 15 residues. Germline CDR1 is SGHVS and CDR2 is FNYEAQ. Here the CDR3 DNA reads TGTGCCAGCAGTCGGTCCTTACCTAGCACAGATACGCAGTATTTT. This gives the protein CASSRSLPSTDTQYF.

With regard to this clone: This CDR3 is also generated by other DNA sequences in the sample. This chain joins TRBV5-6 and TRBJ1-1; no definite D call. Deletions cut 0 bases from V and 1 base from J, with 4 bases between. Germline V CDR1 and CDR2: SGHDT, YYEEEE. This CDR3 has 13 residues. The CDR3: CASSLAPNTEAFF. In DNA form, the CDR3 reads TGTGCCAGCAGCTTGGCGCCGAACACTGAAGCTTTCTTT.

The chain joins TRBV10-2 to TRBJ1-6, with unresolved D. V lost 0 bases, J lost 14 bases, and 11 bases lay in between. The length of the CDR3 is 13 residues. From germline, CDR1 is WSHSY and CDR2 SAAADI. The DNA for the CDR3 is TGCGCCAGCAGTGAGTCGACTGCCGGGGCCCTCCACTTT. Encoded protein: CASSESTAGALHF.

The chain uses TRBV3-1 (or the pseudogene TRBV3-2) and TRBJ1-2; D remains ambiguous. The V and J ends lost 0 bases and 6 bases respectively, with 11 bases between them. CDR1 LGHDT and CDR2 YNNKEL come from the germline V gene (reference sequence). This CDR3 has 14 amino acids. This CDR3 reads CASSQEGRTDGYTF. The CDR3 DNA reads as TGTGCCAGCAGCCAAGAAGGTAGGACGGATGGCTACACCTTC.

Written as DNA, the CDR3 is TGCACCAGCGCCCAGAAGCCGAGTGGGAATGAAAAACTGTTTTTT. It is translated as CTSAQKPSGNEKLFF. The chain couples TRBV1 to TRBJ1-4. TRBV1 has pseudogene status. This CDR3 region has 15 residues.

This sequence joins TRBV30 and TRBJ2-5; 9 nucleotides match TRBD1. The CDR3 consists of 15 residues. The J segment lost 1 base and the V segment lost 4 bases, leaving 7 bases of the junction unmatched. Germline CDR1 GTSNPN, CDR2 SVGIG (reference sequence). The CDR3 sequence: CAWNPGTGLQETQYF. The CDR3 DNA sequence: TGTGCCTGGAACCCCGGGACAGGGCTCCAAGAGACCCAGTACTTC. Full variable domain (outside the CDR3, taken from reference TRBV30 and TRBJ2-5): SQTIHQWPATLVQPVGSPLSLECTVEGTSNPNLYWYRQAAGRGLQLLFYSVGIGQISSEVPQNLSASRPQDRQFILSSKKLLLSDSGFYLCAWNPGTGLQETQYFGPGTRLLVL.

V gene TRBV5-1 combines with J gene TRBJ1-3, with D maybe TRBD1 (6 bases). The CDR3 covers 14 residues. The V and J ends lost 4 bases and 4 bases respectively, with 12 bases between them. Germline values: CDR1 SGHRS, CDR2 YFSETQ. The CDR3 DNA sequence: TGCGCCAGCAGCACTACAGGGTTGGGAAACACCATATATTTT. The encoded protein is CASSTTGLGNTIYF.

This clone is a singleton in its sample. For the CDR3, the DNA is TGTGCCAGCAGCCCGGACGCAGGGGATACGCAGTATTTT. Its translation: CASSPDAGDTQYF. V gene TRBV11-2 combines with J gene TRBJ2-3; weak D call: TRBD1 (5 bases). Germline loops: CDR1 SGHAT, CDR2 FQNNGV. This CDR3 contains 13 residues. V was trimmed by 5 bases and J by 6 bases, leaving 12 bases between them.

CDR3 in DNA: TGTGCCAGCAGCTTGAGCGGGGGTAGCACAGATACGCAGTATTTT. This translates into CASSLSGGSTDTQYF. This chain connects TRBV5-6 to TRBJ2-3; TRBD2 agrees at 8 bases. V shed 1 base, J shed 0 bases, and the junction held 1 base outside the gene matches. Germline V gives CDR1 SGHDT, CDR2 YYEEEE. The CDR3 is 15 amino acids. The variable domain in full, completed from reference TRBV5-6 and TRBJ2-3, reads DAGVTQSPTHLIKTRGQQVTLRCSPKSGHDTVSWYQQALGQGPQFIFQYYEEEERQRGNFPDRFSGHQFPNYSSELNVNALLLGDSALYLCASSLSGGSTDTQYFGPGTRLTVL.

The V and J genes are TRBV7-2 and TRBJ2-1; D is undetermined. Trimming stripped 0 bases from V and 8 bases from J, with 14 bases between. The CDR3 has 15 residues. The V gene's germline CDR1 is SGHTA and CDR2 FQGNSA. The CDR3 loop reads CASSLALRSPYEQFF. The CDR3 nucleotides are TGTGCCAGCAGCTTAGCGCTAAGGTCTCCCTATGAGCAGTTCTTC.

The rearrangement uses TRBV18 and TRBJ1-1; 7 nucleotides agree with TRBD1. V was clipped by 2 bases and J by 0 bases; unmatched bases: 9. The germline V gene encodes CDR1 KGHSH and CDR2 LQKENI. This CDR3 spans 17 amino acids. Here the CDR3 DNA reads TGTGCCAGCTCACCAAACAGGGGTGTTCCCATGAACACTGAAGCTTTCTTT. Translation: CASSPNRGVPMNTEAFF.

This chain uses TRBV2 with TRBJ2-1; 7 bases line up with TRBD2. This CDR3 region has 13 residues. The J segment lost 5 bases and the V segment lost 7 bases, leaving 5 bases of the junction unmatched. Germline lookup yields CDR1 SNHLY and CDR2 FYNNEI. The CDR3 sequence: CASTVGLNNEQFF. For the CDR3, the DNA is TGTGCCAGCACCGTGGGACTAAACAATGAGCAGTTCTTC.

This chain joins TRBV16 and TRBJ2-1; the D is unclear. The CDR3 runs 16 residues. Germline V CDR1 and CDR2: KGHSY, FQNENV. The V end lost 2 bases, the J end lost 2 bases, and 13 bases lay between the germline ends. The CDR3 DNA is TGTGCCAGCAGCCAACCTAGGGCTGCCCCCTACAATGAGCAGTTCTTC. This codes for CASSQPRAAPYNEQFF.

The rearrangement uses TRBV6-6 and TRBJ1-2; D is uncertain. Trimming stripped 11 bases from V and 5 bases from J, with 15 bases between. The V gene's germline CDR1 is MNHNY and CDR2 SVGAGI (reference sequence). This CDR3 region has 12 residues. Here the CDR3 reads CAHGAGPYGYTF. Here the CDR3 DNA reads TGTGCCCATGGAGCAGGCCCTTATGGCTACACCTTC.

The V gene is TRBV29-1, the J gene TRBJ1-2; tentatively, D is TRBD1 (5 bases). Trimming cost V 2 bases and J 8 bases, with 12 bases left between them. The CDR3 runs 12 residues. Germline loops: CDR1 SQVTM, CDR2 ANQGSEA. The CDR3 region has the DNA TGCAGCGTTGAACCACAGGCAATCGGCTACACCTTC. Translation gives CSVEPQAIGYTF.

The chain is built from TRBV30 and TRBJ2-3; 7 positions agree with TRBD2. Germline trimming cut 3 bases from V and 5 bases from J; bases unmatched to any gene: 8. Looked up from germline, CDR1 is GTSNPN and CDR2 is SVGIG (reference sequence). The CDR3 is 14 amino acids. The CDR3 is CAWSRGVGGDTQYF. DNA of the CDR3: TGTGCCTGGAGCCGGGGGGTAGGTGGAGATACGCAGTATTTT.

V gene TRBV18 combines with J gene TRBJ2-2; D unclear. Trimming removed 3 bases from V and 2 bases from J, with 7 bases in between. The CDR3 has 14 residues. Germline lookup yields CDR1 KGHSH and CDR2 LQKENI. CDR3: CASSPGGNTGELFF. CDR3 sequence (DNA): TGTGCCAGCTCACCCGGCGGAAACACCGGGGAGCTGTTTTTT.